A selection of T cell receptor beta chains follows, all from one sample in a study of blood T cell dynamics during melanoma immunotherapy. The protocol was immunoSEQ multiplex PCR, while the TCRdb copy is restricted to in-frame clones and leaves out a portion. The sample includes about 14,000 clones, about 90% seen only once; the top ten take about 0.17%. The specimen was effector memory CD8+ T cells from blood, collected from a patient treated with checkpoint blockade. The receptor source for this set is a human donor with melanoma. The CDR3 runs from the conserved cysteine through the conserved F or W. The D gene is left open where the match is weak. Size is omitted from some rows. Given values are once, few, many or a class for expanded clones.

d_gene,v_gene,j_gene,abundance,CDR3aa,CDR3nt
-,TRBV5-1,TRBJ2-7,-,CASSPGVSYEQYF,TGCGCCAGCAGCCCAGGGGTTTCCTACGAGCAGTACTTC
TRBD1,TRBV7-9,TRBJ2-7,-,CASSLRGQDYEQYF,TGTGCCAGCAGCTTGAGGGGACAGGACTACGAGCAGTACTTC
-,TRBV19,TRBJ2-7,-,CASSPSGAGFYEQYF,TGTGCCAGTAGTCCCTCCGGGGCGGGATTCTACGAGCAGTACTTC
-,TRBV4-2,TRBJ2-3,-,CASSPRAGTDTQYF,TGTGCCAGCAGCCCGCGGGCCGGAACAGATACGCAGTATTTT
-,TRBV5-1,TRBJ1-3,-,CASSPAGLSSGNTIYF,TGCGCCAGCAGTCCTGCGGGACTCAGCTCTGGAAACACCATATATTTT
TRBD1,TRBV2,TRBJ1-6,-,CAGAGTGGSPLHF,TGTGCCGGTGCTGGGACAGGCGGTTCACCCCTCCACTTT
-,TRBV4-1,TRBJ2-3,-,CASSHLPPDTQYF,TGCGCCAGCAGCCACCTCCCCCCAGATACGCAGTATTTT
TRBD1,TRBV7-9,TRBJ2-1,-,CASTTVQGAAWYNEQFF,TGTGCCAGCACCACGGTACAGGGGGCAGCGTGGTACAATGAGCAGTTCTTC
TRBD1,TRBV28,TRBJ1-2,-,CASTFWGQGINYGYTF,TGTGCCAGCACCTTTTGGGGACAGGGGATTAACTATGGCTACACCTTC
-,TRBV4-3,TRBJ1-5,-,CASSQDRAGTGNQPQHF,TGCGCCAGCAGCCAAGATAGGGCAGGAACGGGCAATCAGCCCCAGCATTTT
TRBD1,TRBV7-8,TRBJ2-1,-,CASSPGTGLGNEQFF,TGTGCCAGCAGCCCGGGGACAGGGTTAGGTAATGAGCAGTTCTTC
-,TRBV7-6,TRBJ2-7,-,CASSLAIGSESSYEQYF,TGTGCCAGCAGCTTAGCGATTGGTAGTGAAAGCTCCTACGAGCAGTACTTC
-,TRBV7-3,TRBJ1-1,-,CASSLLGTSEAFF,TGTGCCAGCAGCTTACTCGGGACGTCTGAAGCTTTCTTT
-,TRBV29-1,TRBJ2-1,-,CSVGASTYNEQFF,TGCAGCGTTGGGGCTAGTACCTACAATGAGCAGTTCTTC
-,TRBV7-2,TRBJ1-5,-,CASSPVGSGNQPQHF,TGTGCCAGCAGCCCTGTGGGATCCGGCAATCAGCCCCAGCATTTT
-,TRBV27,TRBJ2-1,-,CASSLSGGFGNNEQFF,TGTGCCAGCAGTTTATCGGGCGGGTTCGGGAACAATGAGCAGTTCTTC
-,TRBV5-1,TRBJ2-2,-,CASSDPANTGELFF,TGCGCCAGCAGCGACCCCGCGAACACCGGGGAGCTGTTTTTT
-,TRBV11-2,TRBJ2-7,-,CASSLVLGTDLYEQYF,TGTGCCAGCAGCTTAGTTCTGGGCACCGACCTATACGAGCAGTACTTC
TRBD1,TRBV19,TRBJ1-1,once,CASSMVPGQTEAFF,TGTGCCAGTAGTATGGTACCGGGACAGACTGAAGCTTTCTTT
-,TRBV7-6,TRBJ2-2,-,CASSLEGQTGELFF,TGTGCCAGCAGCTTAGAGGGGCAGACCGGGGAGCTGTTTTTT
-,TRBV28,TRBJ1-4,-,CASSTSPGVNEKLFF,TGTGCCAGCAGCACCTCCCCGGGCGTTAATGAAAAACTGTTTTTT
-,TRBV6-5,TRBJ1-2,-,CASSYGVNYGYTF,TGTGCCAGCAGTTACGGGGTTAACTATGGCTACACCTTC
-,TRBV9,TRBJ2-7,-,CASSVEAGTYYEQYF,TGTGCCAGCAGCGTCGAAGCCGGGACATACTACGAGCAGTACTTC
TRBD2,TRBV2,TRBJ2-7,-,CASSEGGGGYEQYF,TGTGCCAGCAGTGAAGGGGGCGGGGGGTACGAGCAGTACTTC
-,TRBV9,TRBJ2-2,-,CASSVGYPGELFF,TGTGCCAGCAGCGTAGGCTACCCCGGGGAGCTGTTTTTT
TRBD2,TRBV18,TRBJ2-1,-,CASSLTSWLAEDSYNEQFF,TGTGCCAGCTCACTTACATCATGGCTAGCGGAGGACTCCTACAATGAGCAGTTCTTC
TRBD1,TRBV25-1,TRBJ1-2,-,CASSPTGGYYGYTF,TGTGCCAGCAGCCCGACAGGGGGTTACTATGGCTACACCTTC
-,TRBV27,TRBJ1-5,-,CASSARPVSNQPQHF,TGTGCCAGCAGTGCACGACCGGTTAGCAATCAGCCCCAGCATTTT
-,TRBV4-1,TRBJ2-1,-,CASSPISPPSSYNEQFF,TGCGCCAGCAGCCCAATATCCCCCCCAAGCTCCTACAATGAGCAGTTCTTC
-,TRBV7-2,TRBJ2-7,once,CASSLAPGGAYEQYF,TGTGCCAGCAGCTTAGCGCCCGGGGGAGCCTACGAGCAGTACTTC
-,TRBV11-2,TRBJ2-5,-,CASMMGRGGRETQYF,TGTGCCAGCATGATGGGGAGGGGGGGCCGAGAGACCCAGTACTTC
-,TRBV7-9,TRBJ1-1,-,CASSLVQAGLGTEAFF,TGTGCCAGCAGCTTAGTCCAAGCGGGGCTGGGCACTGAAGCTTTCTTT
-,TRBV25-1,TRBJ1-1,-,CASSPDSEKNTEAFF,TGTGCCAGCAGTCCGGACAGTGAAAAGAACACTGAAGCTTTCTTT
-,TRBV27,TRBJ2-3,-,CASSFLGENTQYF,TGTGCCAGCAGTTTTCTCGGGGAAAATACGCAGTATTTT
-,TRBV19,TRBJ1-2,-,CASSSAFYGYTF,TGTGCCAGTAGTTCCGCGTTCTATGGCTACACCTTC
TRBD2,TRBV11-2,TRBJ2-7,-,CASSLGDSGKFYEQYF,TGTGCCAGCAGCTTAGGGGATAGCGGGAAGTTCTACGAGCAGTACTTC
-,TRBV21-1,TRBJ1-4,-,CASREGIANEKLFF,TGTGCCAGCCGGGAGGGTATCGCTAATGAAAAACTGTTTTTT
-,TRBV9,TRBJ2-2,once,CASSGRGSGELFF,TGTGCCAGCAGCGGAAGGGGTTCCGGGGAGCTGTTTTTT
-,TRBV15,TRBJ2-7,-,CATSPIQTGVAEQYF,TGTGCCACCAGCCCCATTCAAACAGGAGTTGCCGAGCAGTACTTC
-,TRBV7-9,TRBJ2-5,-,CASSDHIGGEETQYF,TGTGCCAGCAGCGATCACATTGGGGGTGAAGAGACCCAGTACTTC
-,TRBV28,TRBJ2-7,few,CASSLLYEQYF,TGTGCCAGCAGTCTCCTTTACGAGCAGTACTTC
-,TRBV13,TRBJ2-7,-,CASSLVGRTKQYF,TGTGCCAGCAGCTTAGTAGGCAGGACAAAGCAGTACTTC
-,TRBV6-5,TRBJ1-2,-,CASSYGENYGYTF,TGTGCCAGCAGTTACGGGGAGAACTATGGCTACACCTTC
TRBD2,TRBV28,TRBJ2-2,-,CASSFHTPRGGPLSTGELFF,TGTGCCAGCAGTTTCCATACCCCCCGGGGGGGACCCCTTTCCACCGGGGAGCTGTTTTTT
-,TRBV5-6,TRBJ2-5,-,CASSVAVGWETQYF,TGTGCCAGCAGCGTCGCCGTGGGGTGGGAGACCCAGTACTTC
TRBD2,TRBV27,TRBJ2-7,once,CASSLGGVYEQYF,TGTGCCAGCAGTTTAGGGGGGGTCTACGAGCAGTACTTC
TRBD2,TRBV19,TRBJ2-7,-,CASTSGSAYEQYF,TGTGCCAGTACCAGCGGGAGTGCCTACGAGCAGTACTTC
TRBD2,TRBV5-4,TRBJ2-7,once,CASSLLAGPPYEQYF,TGTGCCAGCAGCTTGTTAGCGGGACCCCCCTACGAGCAGTACTTC
-,TRBV11-3,TRBJ2-1,-,CASSRRQEHNEQFF,TGTGCCAGCAGCCGCCGCCAGGAACACAATGAGCAGTTCTTC
-,TRBV6-6,TRBJ1-1,-,CASSYGRDTEAFF,TGTGCCAGCAGTTATGGCCGGGACACTGAAGCTTTCTTT
TRBD1,TRBV28,TRBJ1-1,-,CASSSDRENTEAFF,TGTGCCAGCAGCTCAGACAGGGAGAACACTGAAGCTTTCTTT